These 20 T cell receptor beta chains were all obtained from the same sample, sequenced in a study of T-cell reconstitution after alpha-beta-depleted transplantation in children. Library preparation (for TCRbeta) was performed with unique molecular identifiers. In TCRdb, the PCR reads were re-called with MiXCR into one record per CDR3 protein. Here the sample spans some 220,000 distinct CDR3 sequences, under 13% being singletons. Material: PBMCs, obtained before TCRalphabeta/CD19-depleted stem cell transplant. Every receptor here comes from a child under three years old with acute myeloid leukemia, due to receive a stem cell transplant.

This clonotype appeared many times. The rearrangement joins TRBV20-1 to TRBJ2-7; D may be TRBD2 (5 bases). Germline CDR1 reads DFQATT; CDR2 reads SNEGSKA (reference sequence). The CDR3 is made up of 15 amino acids. With 3 bases removed from V and 3 bases from J, the gap between germline ends came to 18 bases. CDR3 nucleotides: TGCAGTGCTAGCCCGTACCGGAGGACGGTCTACGAGCAGTACTTC. Translating gives CSASPYRRTVYEQYF.

This clonotype was seen ten or more times. The chain links TRBV7-2 to TRBJ2-3, with 15 bases that match TRBD2. V lost 4 bases and J lost 7; bases outside the gene matches: 9. The CDR3 covers 17 residues. In germline, CDR1 is SGHTA, CDR2 FQGNSA. This CDR3 reads CASSSTGLAGGPNTQYF. In DNA, the CDR3 is TGTGCCAGCAGCTCCACAGGACTAGCGGGAGGGCCGAATACGCAGTATTTT. Full variable domain (missing parts from reference TRBV7-2 and TRBJ2-3): GAGVSQSPSNKVTEKGKDVELRCDPISGHTALYWYRQSLGQGLEFLIYFQGNSAPDKSGLPSDRFSAERTGGSVSTLTIQRTQQEDSAVYLCASSSTGLAGGPNTQYFGPGTRLTVL.

The sample holds many counts of this clonotype. J is TRBJ2-1 and V is TRBV7-8; D is uncertain. The CDR3 consists of 15 residues. V lost 4 bases, J lost 1 base, and 11 bases lay in between. The germline gives CDR1 SGHVS, CDR2 FQNEAQ. In DNA, the CDR3 is TGTGCCAGCAGCTCCCGGCGGATTTCCTACAATGAGCAGTTCTTC. This translates into CASSSRRISYNEQFF.

This clonotype appeared many times. The V and J genes are TRBV18 and TRBJ2-7, with D possibly being TRBD1 (5 bases). Trimming took 3 bases from V and 5 from J, leaving 11 bases between them. The germline gives CDR1 KGHSH, CDR2 LQKENI. The CDR3 length is 13 residues. The chain's CDR3 is CASSPLEGDEQYF. In DNA form, the CDR3 reads TGTGCCAGCTCACCTCTCGAAGGGGACGAGCAGTACTTC.

At least ten counts were recorded for this clonotype. The chain has TRBV5-6 and TRBJ1-1, with D maybe TRBD1 (6 bases). CDR3 length equals 17 residues. The V end was cut by 3 bases, the J end by 5 bases, with 23 bases between. Germline V gene lookup returns CDR1 SGHDT and CDR2 YYEEEE. In DNA, the CDR3 is TGTGCCAGCAGCTCTCCGGGGGCCTATACCCGGGATACTGAAGCTTTCTTT. Translation: CASSSPGAYTRDTEAFF.

This clonotype was seen at least ten times. CDR3 DNA: TGCGCCAGCAGCTCCTTCGGGCAGCGACCAGATACGCAGTATTTT. Amino acids: CASSSFGQRPDTQYF. The V gene is TRBV5-1, the J gene TRBJ2-3; unclear D gene. The CDR3 extends over 15 amino acids. CDR1 is SGHRS, CDR2 YFSETQ, per germline. Trimming stripped 3 bases from V and 4 bases from J, with 15 bases between.

This clonotype was counted many times. The gene calls are TRBV20-1 and TRBJ1-2; tentative D call: TRBD1 (5 bases). The CDR3 contains 13 residues. V lost 0 bases and J lost 6, with 11 bases in between. Germline V gene data show CDR1 as DFQATT and CDR2 as SNEGSKA (reference sequence). This chain's CDR3 is CSARDLGEDGYTF. DNA of the CDR3: TGCAGTGCTAGAGATCTAGGGGAGGATGGCTACACCTTC.

This clonotype was counted ten times or more. The V call is TRBV5-1, the J call TRBJ2-1; 7 bases are a match to TRBD2. CDR3 length: 14 residues. CDR1 SGHRS and CDR2 YFSETQ come from the germline V gene. V lost 4 bases to trimming and J lost 4 bases; unmatched junction nucleotides: 5. CDR3: CASSQRSGYNEQFF. The CDR3 DNA is TGCGCCAGCAGCCAACGTAGCGGGTACAATGAGCAGTTCTTC.

This clonotype showed up many times. This chain joins TRBV12-3 or TRBV12-4 and TRBJ2-4; TRBD2 might be the D (6 bases). V lost 5 bases and J lost 2, with 16 bases in between. The CDR3 contains 16 residues. The CDR3 DNA is TGTGCCAGCAGTCCTAGACGGCTAGCGCCCAAAAACATTCAGTACTTC. This codes for CASSPRRLAPKNIQYF.

In this sample, this clonotype turned up many times. The chain carries TRBV4-1 and TRBJ2-7; D ambiguous. The CDR3 covers 13 residues. Germline CDR1 MGHRA, CDR2 YSYEKL. The V and J ends lost 4 bases and 7 bases respectively, with 14 bases between them. CDR3 region: CASSPHSIFEQYF. Written as DNA, the CDR3 is TGCGCCAGCAGCCCCCACAGCATTTTTGAGCAGTACTTC.

In this sample, this clonotype turned up many times. The rearrangement uses TRBV28 and TRBJ1-2; possibly TRBD1 for D (5 bases). The CDR3 spans 15 residues. Deletions cut 5 bases from V and 6 bases from J, with 19 bases between. CDR1 is MDHEN, CDR2 SYDVKM, per germline. This CDR3 is CASSGDSVSIDGYTF. Written as DNA, the CDR3 is TGTGCCAGCAGTGGGGACTCTGTCTCAATTGATGGCTACACCTTC.

This clonotype was counted ten times or more. Here the CDR3 reads CASSLSGYSYNEQFF. The DNA for the CDR3 is TGTGCCAGCAGTTTATCAGGGTACTCCTACAATGAGCAGTTCTTC. The rearrangement uses TRBV12-3 or TRBV12-4 and TRBJ2-1, with D possibly TRBD1 on 5 matching bases. With 2 bases removed from V and 0 bases from J, the gap between germline ends came to 8 bases. The CDR3 consists of 15 residues.

At least ten counts were recorded for this clonotype. The chain couples TRBV7-9 to TRBJ2-4; 10 nucleotides agree with TRBD2. The CDR3 runs 15 residues. Unmatched junction bases numbered 5, after V lost 3 bases and J lost 6 bases. The germline gives CDR1 SEHNR, CDR2 FQNEAQ (reference sequence). Written as DNA, the CDR3 is TGTGCCAGCAGCTTGCGGACTAGCGGCCGAAACATTCAGTACTTC. Translated: CASSLRTSGRNIQYF.

This clonotype was found many times. The chain links TRBV24-1 to TRBJ2-3; 16 bases align to TRBD2. The V segment lost 3 bases and the J segment 5 bases; nucleotides outside the gene matches: 7. Germline V gene data show CDR1 as KGHDR and CDR2 as SFDVKD. This CDR3 has 18 residues. The CDR3 reads CATSDQSGTSGREDTQYF. The CDR3 bases are TGTGCCACCAGTGATCAATCCGGGACTAGCGGGAGGGAAGATACGCAGTATTTT.

This clonotype showed up many times. This sequence joins TRBV6-2 or TRBV6-3 and TRBJ2-7; perhaps TRBD2 as D (5 bases). CDR3 length equals 13 residues. The germline CDR1 and CDR2 sequences are MNHEY and SVGEGT. With 7 bases removed from V and 5 bases from J, the gap between germline ends came to 15 bases. In nucleotides, the CDR3 is TGTGCCAGCATCAACATCGCGGGTGACGAGCAGTACTTC. Translating gives CASINIAGDEQYF.

The chain is built from TRBV29-1 and TRBJ1-3, with 7 bases fitting TRBD1. The CDR3 is 11 residues long. Germline CDR1 reads SQVTM; CDR2 reads ANQGSEA. V lost 6 bases, J lost 9 bases, and 5 bases stayed unmatched. CDR3 nucleotides: TGCAGCGTGCTACAGGGGATCACCATATATTTT. Protein product: CSVLQGITIYF. Using reference TRBV29-1 and TRBJ1-3 for the parts outside the CDR3, the full variable domain is SAVISQKPSRDICQRGTSLTIQCQVDSQVTMMFWYRQQPGQSLTLIATANQGSEATYESGFVIDKFPISRPNLTFSTLTVSNMSPEDSSIYLCSVLQGITIYFGEGSWLTVV.

Points on this clonotype: This may arise from a read error, as a much more abundant clone is one base away. J is TRBJ2-3 and V is TRBV5-4; 11 bases line up with TRBD2. There are 17 residues in the CDR3. Germline V CDR1 and CDR2: SGHNT, YYREEE (reference sequence). CDR3 residues: CAGSPGTSGFRTDTQYF. In DNA, the CDR3 is TGTGCCGGCAGCCCCGGGACTAGCGGCTTCCGCACAGATACGCAGTATTTT.

This clonotype was seen at least ten times. The chain recombines TRBV10-3 with TRBJ2-1; 13 bases agree with TRBD2. The trim removed 8 bases at V and 0 bases at J, leaving 13 bases unmatched. Germline assignment: CDR1 ENHRY and CDR2 SYGVKD. This CDR3 contains 19 residues. CDR3 sequence: CAIAFGTSGTLSSYNEQFF. For the CDR3, the DNA is TGTGCCATCGCGTTCGGGACTAGCGGGACCTTAAGCTCCTACAATGAGCAGTTCTTC.

This clonotype appeared many times. This rearrangement joins TRBV5-1 to TRBJ1-5; no definite D call. The length of the CDR3 is 13 residues. V shed 2 bases and J shed 2 bases, with 5 bases lying between them. Looked up from germline, CDR1 is SGHRS and CDR2 is YFSETQ. CDR3 sequence (DNA): TGCGCCAGCAGCTTAGATGGCAATCAGCCCCAGCATTTT. It codes for CASSLDGNQPQHF.

This clonotype was detected ten times or more. V usage is TRBV2 and J usage is TRBJ1-1; D call uncertain. Germline lookup yields CDR1 SNHLY and CDR2 FYNNEI. With 1 base removed from V and 1 base from J, the gap between germline ends came to 10 bases. CDR3 length: 15 residues. The CDR3 is CASSEEGSRNTEAFF. The DNA of the CDR3 is TGTGCCAGCAGTGAAGAAGGATCCCGGAACACTGAAGCTTTCTTT.